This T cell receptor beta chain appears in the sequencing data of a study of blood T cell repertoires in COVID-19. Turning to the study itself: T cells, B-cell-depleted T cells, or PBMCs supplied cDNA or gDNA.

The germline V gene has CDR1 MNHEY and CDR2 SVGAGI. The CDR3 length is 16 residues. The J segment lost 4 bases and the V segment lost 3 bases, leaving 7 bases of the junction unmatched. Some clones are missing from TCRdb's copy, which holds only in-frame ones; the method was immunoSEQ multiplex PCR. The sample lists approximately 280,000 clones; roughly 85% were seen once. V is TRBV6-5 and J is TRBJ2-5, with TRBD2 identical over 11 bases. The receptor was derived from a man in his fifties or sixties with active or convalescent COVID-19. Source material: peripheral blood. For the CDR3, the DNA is TGTGCCAGCAGTTATTCCGGGACTAGCGGCGCAGAGACCCAGTACTTC. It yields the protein CASSYSGTSGAETQYF.